Included here is one T cell receptor (beta chain) sequence, with context. These data are taken from a study of shared clonotypes between healthy human individuals. Study summary: CD8 memory received one plate per donor, CD8 naive two, CD4 memory three and CD4 naive three.

Data came from immunoSEQ multiplex PCR; TCRdb stores just in-frame clones and leaves some out. The table lists about 2 million clones, around 95% of them singletons. All of the donors resided in Nashville, Tennessee, and each was a Caucasian adult. Per germline, CDR1 KGHSH and CDR2 LQKENI. The CDR3 is made up of 14 amino acids. After removal of 3 bases from V and 3 bases from J, the junction contained 4 bases not matched to a gene. This clonotype was obtained from a young man in good health. Sequencing input: naive CD4+ T cells sorted from blood. Sample subset: CD45RA+ positively selected. The gene calls are TRBV18 and TRBJ2-7, with TRBD2 identical over 8 bases. In nucleotides, the CDR3 is TGTGCCAGCTCACCTCGGGGGGGCGACTACGAGCAGTACTTC. It specifies CASSPRGGDYEQYF.